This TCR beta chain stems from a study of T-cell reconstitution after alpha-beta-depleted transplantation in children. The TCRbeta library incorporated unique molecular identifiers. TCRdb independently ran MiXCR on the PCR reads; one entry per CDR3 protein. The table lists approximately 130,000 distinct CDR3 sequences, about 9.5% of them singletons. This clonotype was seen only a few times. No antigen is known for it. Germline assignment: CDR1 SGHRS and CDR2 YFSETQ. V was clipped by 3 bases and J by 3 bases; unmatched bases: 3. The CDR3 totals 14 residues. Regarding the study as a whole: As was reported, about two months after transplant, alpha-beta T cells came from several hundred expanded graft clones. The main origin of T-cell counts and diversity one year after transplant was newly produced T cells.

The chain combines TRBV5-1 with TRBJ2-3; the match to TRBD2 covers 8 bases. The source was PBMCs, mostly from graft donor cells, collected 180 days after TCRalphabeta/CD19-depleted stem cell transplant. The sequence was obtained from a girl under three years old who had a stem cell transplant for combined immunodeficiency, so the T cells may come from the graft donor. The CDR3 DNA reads TGCGCCAGCAGCTGGGGACTAGTAACAGATACGCAGTATTTT. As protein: CASSWGLVTDTQYF.